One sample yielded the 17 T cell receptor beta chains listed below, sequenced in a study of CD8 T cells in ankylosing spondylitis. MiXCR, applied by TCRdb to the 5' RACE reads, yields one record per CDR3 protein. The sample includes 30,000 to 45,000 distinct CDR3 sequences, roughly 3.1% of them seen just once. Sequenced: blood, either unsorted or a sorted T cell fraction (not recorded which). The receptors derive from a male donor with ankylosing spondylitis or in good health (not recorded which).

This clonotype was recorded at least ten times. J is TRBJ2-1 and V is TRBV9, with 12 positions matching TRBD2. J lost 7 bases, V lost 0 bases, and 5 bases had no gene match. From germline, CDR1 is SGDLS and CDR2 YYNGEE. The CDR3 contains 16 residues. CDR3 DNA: TGTGCCAGCAGCGTAGCCCTAGCGGGGGGGCCTAATGAGCAGTTCTTC. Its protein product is CASSVALAGGPNEQFF.

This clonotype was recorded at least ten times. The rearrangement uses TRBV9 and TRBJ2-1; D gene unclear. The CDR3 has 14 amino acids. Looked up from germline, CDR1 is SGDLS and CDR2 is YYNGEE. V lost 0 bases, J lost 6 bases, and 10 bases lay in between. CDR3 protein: CASSVGTTRNEQFF. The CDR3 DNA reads TGTGCCAGCAGCGTAGGAACCACACGCAATGAGCAGTTCTTC.

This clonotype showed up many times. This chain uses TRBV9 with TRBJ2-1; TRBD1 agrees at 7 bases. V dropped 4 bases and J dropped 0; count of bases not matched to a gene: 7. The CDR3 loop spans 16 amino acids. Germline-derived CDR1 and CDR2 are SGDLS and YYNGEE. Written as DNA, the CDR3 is TGTGCCAGCAGCCGTCTAGGGGGCCGCTCCTACAATGAGCAGTTCTTC. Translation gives CASSRLGGRSYNEQFF.

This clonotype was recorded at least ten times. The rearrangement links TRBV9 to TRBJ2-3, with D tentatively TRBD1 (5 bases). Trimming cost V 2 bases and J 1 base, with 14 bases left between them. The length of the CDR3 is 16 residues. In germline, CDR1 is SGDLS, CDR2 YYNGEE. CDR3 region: CASSVDITPGTDTQYF. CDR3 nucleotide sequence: TGTGCCAGCAGCGTGGACATTACGCCTGGCACAGATACGCAGTATTTT.

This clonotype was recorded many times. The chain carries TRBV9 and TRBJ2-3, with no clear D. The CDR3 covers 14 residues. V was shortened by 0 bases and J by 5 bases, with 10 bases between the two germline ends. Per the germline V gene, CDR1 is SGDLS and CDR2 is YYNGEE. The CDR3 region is CASSVVGEEDTQYF. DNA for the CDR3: TGTGCCAGCAGCGTAGTAGGAGAGGAAGATACGCAGTATTTT.

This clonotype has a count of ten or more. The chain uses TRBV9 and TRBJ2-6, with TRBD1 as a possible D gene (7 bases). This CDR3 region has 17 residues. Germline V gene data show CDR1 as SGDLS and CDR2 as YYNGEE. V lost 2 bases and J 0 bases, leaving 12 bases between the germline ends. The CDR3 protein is CASSVTGRTSGANVLTF. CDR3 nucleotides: TGTGCCAGCAGCGTGACAGGGAGGACCTCTGGGGCCAACGTCCTGACTTTC. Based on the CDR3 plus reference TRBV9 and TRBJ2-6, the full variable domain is DSGVTQTPKHLITATGQRVTLRCSPRSGDLSVYWYQQSLDQGLQFLIQYYNGEERAKGNILERFSAQQFPDLHSELNLSSLELGDSALYFCASSVTGRTSGANVLTFGAGSRLTVL.

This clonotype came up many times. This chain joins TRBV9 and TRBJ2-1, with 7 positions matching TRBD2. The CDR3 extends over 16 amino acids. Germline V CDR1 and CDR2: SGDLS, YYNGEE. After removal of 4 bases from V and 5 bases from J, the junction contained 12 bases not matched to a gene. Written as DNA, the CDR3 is TGTGCCAGCAGCCCGGGGAGGGCGGGGCCCGACAATGAGCAGTTCTTC. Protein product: CASSPGRAGPDNEQFF. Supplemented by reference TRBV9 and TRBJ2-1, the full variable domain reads DSGVTQTPKHLITATGQRVTLRCSPRSGDLSVYWYQQSLDQGLQFLIQYYNGEERAKGNILERFSAQQFPDLHSELNLSSLELGDSALYFCASSPGRAGPDNEQFFGPGTRLTVL.

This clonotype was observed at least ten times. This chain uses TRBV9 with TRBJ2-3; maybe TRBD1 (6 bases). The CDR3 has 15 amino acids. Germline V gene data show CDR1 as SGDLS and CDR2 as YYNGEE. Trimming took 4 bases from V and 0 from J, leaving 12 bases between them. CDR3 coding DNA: TGTGCCAGCAGCACGGGACACCCTAGCACAGATACGCAGTATTTT. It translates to CASSTGHPSTDTQYF.

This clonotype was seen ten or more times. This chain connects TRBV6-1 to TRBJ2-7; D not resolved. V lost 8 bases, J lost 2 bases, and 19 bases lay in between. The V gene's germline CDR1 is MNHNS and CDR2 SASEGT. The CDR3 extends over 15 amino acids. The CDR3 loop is CASWKPGQLTYEQYV. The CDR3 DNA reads TGTGCCAGCTGGAAACCGGGCCAGCTGACCTACGAGCAGTACGTC.

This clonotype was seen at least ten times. CDR3 sequence (DNA): TGTGCCAGCAGCGTAGGAACTAGCGGGCTCTACCAAGAGACCCAGTACTTC. Encoded protein: CASSVGTSGLYQETQYF. The chain links TRBV9 to TRBJ2-5, with TRBD2 matching over 9 bases. Germline values: CDR1 SGDLS, CDR2 YYNGEE. This CDR3 comprises 17 residues. Losses at the gene ends were 0 bases for V and 0 bases for J; bases not matched to a gene: 6.

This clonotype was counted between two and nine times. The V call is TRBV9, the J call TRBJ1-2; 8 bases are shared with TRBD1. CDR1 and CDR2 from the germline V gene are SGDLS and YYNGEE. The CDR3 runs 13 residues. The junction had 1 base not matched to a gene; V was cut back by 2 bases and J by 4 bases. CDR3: CASSVGQGYGYTF. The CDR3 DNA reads TGTGCCAGCAGCGTTGGACAGGGCTATGGCTACACCTTC.

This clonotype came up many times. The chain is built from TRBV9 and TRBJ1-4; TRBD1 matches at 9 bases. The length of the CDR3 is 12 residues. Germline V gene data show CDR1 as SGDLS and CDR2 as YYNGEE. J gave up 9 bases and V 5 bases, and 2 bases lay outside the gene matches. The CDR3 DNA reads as TGTGCCAGCAGAGGACAGGGGCAAAAACTGTTTTTT. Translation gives CASRGQGQKLFF.

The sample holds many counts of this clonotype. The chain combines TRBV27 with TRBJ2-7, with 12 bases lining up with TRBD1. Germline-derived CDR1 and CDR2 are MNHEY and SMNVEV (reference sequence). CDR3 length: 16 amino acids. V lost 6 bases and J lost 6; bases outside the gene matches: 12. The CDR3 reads CASSIFRDRGPCEQYV. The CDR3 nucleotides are TGTGCCAGCAGCATATTCCGGGACAGGGGGCCTTGCGAGCAGTACGTC.

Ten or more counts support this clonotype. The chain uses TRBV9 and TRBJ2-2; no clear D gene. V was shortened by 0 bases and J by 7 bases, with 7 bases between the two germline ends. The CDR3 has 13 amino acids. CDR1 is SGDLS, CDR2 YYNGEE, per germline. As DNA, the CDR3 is TGTGCCAGCAGCGTAGATGGGGTCGGGGAGCTGTTTTTT. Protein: CASSVDGVGELFF.

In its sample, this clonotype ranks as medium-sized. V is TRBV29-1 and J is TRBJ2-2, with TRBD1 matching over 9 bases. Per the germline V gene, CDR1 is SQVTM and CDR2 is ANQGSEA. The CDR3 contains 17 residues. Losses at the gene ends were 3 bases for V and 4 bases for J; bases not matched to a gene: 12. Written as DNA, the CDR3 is TGCAGCGTTGATAATCCTTGGGACAGGGTGATCACCGGGGAGCTGTTTTTT. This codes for CSVDNPWDRVITGELFF.

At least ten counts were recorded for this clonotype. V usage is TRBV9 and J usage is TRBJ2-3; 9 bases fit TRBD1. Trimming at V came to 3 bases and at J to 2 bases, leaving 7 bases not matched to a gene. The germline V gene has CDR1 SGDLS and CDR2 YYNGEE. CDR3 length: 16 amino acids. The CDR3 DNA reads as TGTGCCAGCAGCGCGCTACAGGGGGCACTCACAGATACGCAGTATTTT. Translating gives CASSALQGALTDTQYF.

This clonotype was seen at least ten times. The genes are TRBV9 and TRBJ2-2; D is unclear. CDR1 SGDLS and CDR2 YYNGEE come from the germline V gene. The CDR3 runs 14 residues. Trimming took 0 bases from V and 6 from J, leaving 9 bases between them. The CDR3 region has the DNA TGTGCCAGCAGCGTAGAGATAAGCTCCGGGGAGCTGTTTTTT. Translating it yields CASSVEISSGELFF.